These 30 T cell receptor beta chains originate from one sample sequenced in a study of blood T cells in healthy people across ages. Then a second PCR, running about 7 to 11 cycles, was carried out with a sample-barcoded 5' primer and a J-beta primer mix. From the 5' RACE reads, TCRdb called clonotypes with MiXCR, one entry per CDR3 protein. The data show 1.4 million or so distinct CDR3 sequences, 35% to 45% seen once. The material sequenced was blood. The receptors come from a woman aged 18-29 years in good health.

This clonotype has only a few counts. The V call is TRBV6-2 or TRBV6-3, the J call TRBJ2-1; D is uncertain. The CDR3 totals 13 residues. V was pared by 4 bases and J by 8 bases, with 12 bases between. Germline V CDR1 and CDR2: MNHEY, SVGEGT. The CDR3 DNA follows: TGTGCCAGCAGTTCCCTGGGTTCCCATGAGCAGTTCTTC. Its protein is CASSSLGSHEQFF.

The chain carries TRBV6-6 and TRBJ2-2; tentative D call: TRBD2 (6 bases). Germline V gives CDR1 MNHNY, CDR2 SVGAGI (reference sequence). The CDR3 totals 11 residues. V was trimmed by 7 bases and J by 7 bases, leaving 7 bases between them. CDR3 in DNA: TGTGCCAGCACGACTAGCGGGGAGCTGTTTTTT. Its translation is CASTTSGELFF.

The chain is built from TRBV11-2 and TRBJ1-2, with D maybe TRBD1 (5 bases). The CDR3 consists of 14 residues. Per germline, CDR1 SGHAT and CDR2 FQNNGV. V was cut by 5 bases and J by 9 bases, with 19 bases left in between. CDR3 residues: CASSTRGVDLSYTF. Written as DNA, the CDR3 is TGTGCCAGCAGCACCAGAGGGGTGGATCTTAGCTACACCTTC.

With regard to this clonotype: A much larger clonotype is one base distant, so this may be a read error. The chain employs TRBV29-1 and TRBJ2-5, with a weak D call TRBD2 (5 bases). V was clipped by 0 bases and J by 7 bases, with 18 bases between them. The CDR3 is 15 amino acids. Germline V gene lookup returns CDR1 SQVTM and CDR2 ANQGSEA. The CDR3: CSVEDLGSSTATQYF. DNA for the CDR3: TGCAGCGTTGAAGATCTTGGGAGTAGCACGGCGACCCAGTACTTC.

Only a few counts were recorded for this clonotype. The CDR3 DNA reads as TGCGCCAGCAGCCTAGGACCGCAGGCCTACGAGCAGTACTTC. As protein: CASSLGPQAYEQYF. The chain uses TRBV4-1 and TRBJ2-7; no clear D. This CDR3 contains 14 residues. CDR1 MGHRA and CDR2 YSYEKL come from the germline V gene. Trimming removed 4 bases at V and 2 bases at J, with 12 bases between.

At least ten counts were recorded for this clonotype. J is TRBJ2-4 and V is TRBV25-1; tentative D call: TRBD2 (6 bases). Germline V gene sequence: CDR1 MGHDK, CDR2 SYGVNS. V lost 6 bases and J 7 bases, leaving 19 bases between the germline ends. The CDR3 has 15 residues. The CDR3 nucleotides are TGTGCCAGCAGCGTCGAACGGGGAGGAGGGAACATTCAGTACTTC. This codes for CASSVERGGGNIQYF.

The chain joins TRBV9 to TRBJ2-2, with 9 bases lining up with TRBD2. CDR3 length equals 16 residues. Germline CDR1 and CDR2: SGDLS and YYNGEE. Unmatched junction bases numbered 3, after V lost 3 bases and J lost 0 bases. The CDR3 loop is CASSARLAANTGELFF. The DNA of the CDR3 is TGTGCCAGCAGCGCCAGACTAGCGGCGAACACCGGGGAGCTGTTTTTT.

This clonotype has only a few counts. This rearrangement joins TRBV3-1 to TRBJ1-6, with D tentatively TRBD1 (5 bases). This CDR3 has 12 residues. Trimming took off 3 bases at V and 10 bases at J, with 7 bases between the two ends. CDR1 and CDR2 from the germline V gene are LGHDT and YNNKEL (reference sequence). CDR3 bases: TGTGCCAGCAGCCAGCAGGGCTCACCCCTCCACTTT. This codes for CASSQQGSPLHF.

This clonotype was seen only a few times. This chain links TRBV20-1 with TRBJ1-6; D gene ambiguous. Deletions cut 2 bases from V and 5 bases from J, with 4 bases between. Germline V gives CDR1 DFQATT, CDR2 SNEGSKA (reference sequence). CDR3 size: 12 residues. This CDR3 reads CSARKDNSPLHF. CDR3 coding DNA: TGCAGTGCTAGAAAAGATAATTCACCCCTCCACTTT.

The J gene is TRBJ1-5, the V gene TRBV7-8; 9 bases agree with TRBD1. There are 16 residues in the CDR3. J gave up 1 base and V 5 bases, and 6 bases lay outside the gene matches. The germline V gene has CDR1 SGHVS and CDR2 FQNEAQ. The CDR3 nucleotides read TGTGCCAGCAGCCTCCGGGACAGGGTGAGCAATCAGCCCCAGCATTTT. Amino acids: CASSLRDRVSNQPQHF.

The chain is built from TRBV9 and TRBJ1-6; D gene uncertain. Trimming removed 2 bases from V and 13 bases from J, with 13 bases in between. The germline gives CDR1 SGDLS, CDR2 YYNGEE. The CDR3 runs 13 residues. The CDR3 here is CASSVSTTGPLHF. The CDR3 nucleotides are TGTGCCAGCAGCGTGTCAACGACTGGGCCCCTCCACTTT.

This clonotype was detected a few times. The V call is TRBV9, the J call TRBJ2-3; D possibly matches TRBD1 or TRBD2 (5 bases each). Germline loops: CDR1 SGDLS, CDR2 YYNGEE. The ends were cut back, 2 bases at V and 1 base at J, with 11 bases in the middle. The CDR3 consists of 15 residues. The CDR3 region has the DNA TGTGCCAGCAGCGTGAGTGTGGGGGGCACAGATACGCAGTATTTT. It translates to CASSVSVGGTDTQYF.

For the CDR3, the DNA is TGTGCCAGCAGTTACCCCATGGGACAGGAGGGCGGCTACACCTTC. Its translation: CASSYPMGQEGGYTF. This chain uses TRBV6-2 or TRBV6-3 with TRBJ1-2, with 8 bases identical to TRBD1. This CDR3 comprises 15 residues. The germline gives CDR1 MNHEY, CDR2 SVGEGT. V lost 2 bases and J lost 8; bases outside the gene matches: 10.

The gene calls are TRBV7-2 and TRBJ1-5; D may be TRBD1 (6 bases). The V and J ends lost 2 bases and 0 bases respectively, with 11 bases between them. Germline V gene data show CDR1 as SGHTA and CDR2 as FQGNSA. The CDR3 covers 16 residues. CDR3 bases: TGTGCCAGCAGCTTATTGACGGGGGCTAGCAATCAGCCCCAGCATTTT. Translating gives CASSLLTGASNQPQHF.

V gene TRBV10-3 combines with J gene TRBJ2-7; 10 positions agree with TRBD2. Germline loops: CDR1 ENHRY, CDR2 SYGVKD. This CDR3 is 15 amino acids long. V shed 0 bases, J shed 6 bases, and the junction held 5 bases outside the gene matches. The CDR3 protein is CAISESASGSTEQYF. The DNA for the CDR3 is TGTGCCATCAGTGAGTCGGCTAGCGGGAGTACCGAGCAGTACTTC.

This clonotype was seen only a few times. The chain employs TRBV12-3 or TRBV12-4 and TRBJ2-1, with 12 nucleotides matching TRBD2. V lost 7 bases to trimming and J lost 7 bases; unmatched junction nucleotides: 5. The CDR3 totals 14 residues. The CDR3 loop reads CASNLAGGRNEQFF. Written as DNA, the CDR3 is TGTGCCAGCAACCTAGCGGGGGGGCGGAATGAGCAGTTCTTC.

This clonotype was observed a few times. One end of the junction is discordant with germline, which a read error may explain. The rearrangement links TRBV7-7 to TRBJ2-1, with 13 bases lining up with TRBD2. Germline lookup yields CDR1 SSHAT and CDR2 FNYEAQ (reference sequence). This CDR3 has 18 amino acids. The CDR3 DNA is TGTGCTAGCAGCCAGGGGACTAGCGGGACAAGCTCCTACAATGAGCAGTTCTTC. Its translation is CASSQGTSGTSSYNEQFF.

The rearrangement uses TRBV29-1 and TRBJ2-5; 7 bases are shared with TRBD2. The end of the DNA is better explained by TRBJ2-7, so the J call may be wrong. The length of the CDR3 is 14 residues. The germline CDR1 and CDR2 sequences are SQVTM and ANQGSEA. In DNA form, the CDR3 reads TGCAGCGTCACCCAGAGCGGGGCTCTCTACGAGCAGTACTTC. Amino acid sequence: CSVTQSGALYEQYF.

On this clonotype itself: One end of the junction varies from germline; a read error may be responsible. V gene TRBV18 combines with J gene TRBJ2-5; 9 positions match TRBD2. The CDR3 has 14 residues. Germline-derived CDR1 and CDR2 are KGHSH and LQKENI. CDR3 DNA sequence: TGTGTCAGCTCACCCGGACTAGCGAGGGAGACCCAGTACTTC. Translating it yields CVSSPGLARETQYF. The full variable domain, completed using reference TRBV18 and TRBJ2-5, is NAGVMQNPRHLVRRRGQEARLRCSPMKGHSHVYWYRQLPEEGLKFMVYLQKENIIDESGMPKERFSAEFPKEGPSILRIQQVVRGDSAAYFCVSSPGLARETQYFGPGTRLLVL.

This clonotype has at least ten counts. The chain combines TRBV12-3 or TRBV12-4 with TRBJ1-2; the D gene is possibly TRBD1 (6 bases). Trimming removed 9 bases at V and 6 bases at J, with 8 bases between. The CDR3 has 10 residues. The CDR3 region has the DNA TGTGCCAGTCACAGGGATGGCTACACCTTC. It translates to CASHRDGYTF.

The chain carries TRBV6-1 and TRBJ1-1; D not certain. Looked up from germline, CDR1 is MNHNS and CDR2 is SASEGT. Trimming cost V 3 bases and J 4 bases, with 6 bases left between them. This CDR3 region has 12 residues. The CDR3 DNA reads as TGTGCCAGCAGTGAGGACTGCACTGAAGCTTTCTTT. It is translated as CASSEDCTEAFF.

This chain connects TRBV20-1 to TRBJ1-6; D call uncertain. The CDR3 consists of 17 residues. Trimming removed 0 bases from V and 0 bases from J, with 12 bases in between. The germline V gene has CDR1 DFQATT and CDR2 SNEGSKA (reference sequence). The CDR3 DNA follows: TGCAGTGCTAGAGATGGGCAGGCGAGCTCCTATAATTCACCCCTCCACTTT. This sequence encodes CSARDGQASSYNSPLHF.

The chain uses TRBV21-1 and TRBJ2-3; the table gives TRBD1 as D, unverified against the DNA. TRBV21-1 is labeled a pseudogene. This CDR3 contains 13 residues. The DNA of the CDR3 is TGTGCCACCCTGGGATCAGAAGCTGATACGCAGTATTTT. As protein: CATLGSEADTQYF.

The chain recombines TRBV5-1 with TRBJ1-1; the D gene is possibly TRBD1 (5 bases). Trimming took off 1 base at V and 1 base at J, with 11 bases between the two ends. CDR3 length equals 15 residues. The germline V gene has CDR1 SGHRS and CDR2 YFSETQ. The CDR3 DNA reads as TGCGCCAGCAGCTTGTACGGGGCAGCGAACACTGAAGCTTTCTTT. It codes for CASSLYGAANTEAFF.

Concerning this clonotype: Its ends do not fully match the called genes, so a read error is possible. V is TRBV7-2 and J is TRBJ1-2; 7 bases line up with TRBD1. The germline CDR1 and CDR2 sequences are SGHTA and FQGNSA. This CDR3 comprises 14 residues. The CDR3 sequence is CASSLDGTVIGHTF. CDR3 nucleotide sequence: TGTGCCAGCAGCTTAGATGGGACAGTCATTGGCCACACCTTC.

The CDR3: CASSASLNTGELFF. CDR3 nucleotide sequence: TGTGCCAGCAGTGCCTCACTGAACACCGGGGAGCTGTTTTTT. The rearrangement links TRBV25-1 to TRBJ2-2; D not certain. The CDR3 totals 14 residues. Trimming took off 4 bases at V and 1 base at J, with 7 bases between the two ends. In germline, CDR1 is MGHDK, CDR2 SYGVNS. Filled out from reference TRBV25-1 and TRBJ2-2, the complete variable domain reads EADIYQTPRYLVIGTGKKITLECSQTMGHDKMYWYQQDPGMELHLIHYSYGVNSTEKGDLSSESTVSRIRTEHFPLTLESARPSHTSQYLCASSASLNTGELFFGEGSRLTVL.

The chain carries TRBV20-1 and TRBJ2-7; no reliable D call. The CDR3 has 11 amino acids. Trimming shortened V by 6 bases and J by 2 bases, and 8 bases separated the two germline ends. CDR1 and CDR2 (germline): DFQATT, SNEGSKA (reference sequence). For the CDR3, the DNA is TGCAGTGCAGAAAAGCCCTACGAGCAGTACTTC. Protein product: CSAEKPYEQYF.

The CDR3 region is CASSLRGQYNEQFF. CDR3 coding DNA: TGTGCCAGCAGCTTAAGGGGACAGTACAATGAGCAGTTCTTC. V and J are TRBV7-9 and TRBJ2-1; 7 nucleotides align to TRBD1. CDR3 length: 14 residues. J lost 4 bases, V lost 2 bases, and 2 bases had no gene match. Germline CDR1 and CDR2: SEHNR and FQNEAQ (reference sequence). The full variable domain, with the rest looked up from reference TRBV7-9 and TRBJ2-1, is DTGVSQNPRHKITKRGQNVTFRCDPISEHNRLYWYRQTLGQGPEFLTYFQNEAQLEKSRLLSDRFSAERPKGSFSTLEIQRTEQGDSAMYLCASSLRGQYNEQFFGPGTRLTVL.

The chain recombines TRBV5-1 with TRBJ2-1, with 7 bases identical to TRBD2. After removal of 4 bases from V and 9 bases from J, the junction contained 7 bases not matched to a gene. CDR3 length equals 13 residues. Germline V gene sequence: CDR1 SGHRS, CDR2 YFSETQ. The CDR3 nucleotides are TGCGCCAGCAGCGCCCTCAGCGGGGTTGAGCAGTTCTTC. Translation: CASSALSGVEQFF. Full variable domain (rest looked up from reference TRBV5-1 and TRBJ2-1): KAGVTQTPRYLIKTRGQQVTLSCSPISGHRSVSWYQQTPGQGLQFLFEYFSETQRNKGNFPGRFSGRQFSNSRSEMNVSTLELGDSALYLCASSALSGVEQFFGPGTRLTVL.

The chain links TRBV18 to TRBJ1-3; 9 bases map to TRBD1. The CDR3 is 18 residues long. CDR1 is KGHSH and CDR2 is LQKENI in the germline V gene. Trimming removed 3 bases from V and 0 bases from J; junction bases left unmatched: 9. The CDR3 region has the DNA TGTGCCAGCTCACCGGAGCTAACAGGGGGCTTCTCTGGAAACACCATATATTTT. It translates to CASSPELTGGFSGNTIYF.